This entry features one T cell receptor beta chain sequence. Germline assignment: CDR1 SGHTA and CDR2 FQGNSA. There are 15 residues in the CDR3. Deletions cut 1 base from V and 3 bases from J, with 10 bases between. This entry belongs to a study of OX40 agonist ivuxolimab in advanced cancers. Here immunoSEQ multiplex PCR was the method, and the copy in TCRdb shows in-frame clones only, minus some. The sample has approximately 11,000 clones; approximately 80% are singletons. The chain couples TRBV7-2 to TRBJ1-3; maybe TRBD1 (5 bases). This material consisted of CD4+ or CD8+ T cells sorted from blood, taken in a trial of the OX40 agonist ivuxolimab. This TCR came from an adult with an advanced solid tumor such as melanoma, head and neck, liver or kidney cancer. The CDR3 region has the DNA TGTGCCAGCAGCTTAGTTACCGGGGGTGGAAACACCATATATTTT. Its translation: CASSLVTGGGNTIYF.